This T cell receptor beta chain was documented in a study of PD-1 blockade in classical Hodgkin lymphoma. Study-level results: Reports indicated that newly diagnosed patients had lower baseline TCR diversity than healthy donors did. Partial responders and progressors had significantly lower baseline TCR diversity.

With regard to this clone: Its target is unknown.

The ends were cut back, 5 bases at V and 6 bases at J, with 8 bases in the middle. There are 11 residues in the CDR3. Germline assignment: CDR1 SGHVS and CDR2 FNYEAQ. Here immunoSEQ multiplex PCR was the method, and the copy in TCRdb shows in-frame clones only, minus some. Here the sample spans some 86,000 clones, just over 90% being singletons. The sample's time point: cycle 4 day 1 (C4D1), after five to seven weeks of nivolumab. Every single patient, without exception, relapsed after autologous stem cell transplantation, and brentuximab vedotin exposure varied. Patients showed best responses of complete response, partial response or progressive disease.

Sample: peripheral blood mononuclear cells (PBMCs), taken before the fourth cycle of nivolumab. The receptor was derived from a human donor with classical Hodgkin lymphoma. This chain joins TRBV7-6 and TRBJ2-7; tentative D call: TRBD2 (6 bases). The CDR3 is CASSAGTEQYF. The CDR3 DNA is TGTGCCAGCAGCGCGGGGACCGAGCAGTACTTC. Drawing the rest from reference TRBV7-6 and TRBJ2-7, the complete variable domain is GAGVSQSPRYKVTKRGQDVALRCDPISGHVSLYWYRQALGQGPEFLTYFNYEAQQDKSGLPNDRFSAERPEGSISTLTIQRTEQRDSAMYRCASSAGTEQYFGPGTRLTVT.